This T cell receptor beta chain emerged from a study of T cell responses to AZD1222 COVID-19 vaccine. Assay: immunoSEQ multiplex PCR; the TCRdb copy retains only in-frame clones and omits some. The data hold 95,000 to 150,000 clones, with roughly 90% observed a single time. The CDR3 extends over 14 amino acids. Germline loops: CDR1 GTSNPN, CDR2 SVGIG (reference sequence). V shed 5 bases, J shed 5 bases, and the junction held 8 bases outside the gene matches. Sequenced material: peripheral blood, taken on day 0 of AZD1222 vaccination. This sequence was found in an adult in good health. This rearrangement joins TRBV30 to TRBJ2-7; 11 bases match TRBD2. The CDR3 loop is CAWRISGGANEQYF. The CDR3 region has the DNA TGTGCCTGGCGGATTAGCGGGGGGGCCAACGAGCAGTACTTC.